The sequence of this T cell receptor beta chain was determined in a study of shared clonotypes between healthy human individuals. Worth noting for this clone: The antigen remains undetermined.

Germline CDR1 reads SGHAT; CDR2 reads FQNNGV. The CDR3 is 15 amino acids. Trimming removed 3 bases at V and 4 bases at J, with 16 bases between. Selected positively for CCR7 and CD45RO-negative, naive CD8 cells excluded terminally differentiated effector memory CD45RA+ cells. Deep level was the assay's run setting. The repertoire was sequenced with immunoSEQ multiplex PCR; TCRdb's copy has only in-frame clones and lacks some. The data hold more than 2 million clones, with approximately 92% observed a single time. General study results and limits: Read depth was anticipated to influence clonotype sharing among donors.

V gene TRBV11-2 combines with J gene TRBJ2-7, with a tentative D call TRBD2 (6 bases). The sequence derives from a young man in good health. Some clones in this sample may be carry-over from other donors' samples. Input material: naive CD8+ T cells from PBMCs. CDR3: CASSFPAGKIYEQYF. In DNA, the CDR3 is TGTGCCAGCAGCTTTCCAGCGGGCAAGATTTACGAGCAGTACTTC.